This is a list of T cell receptor beta chains from one sample in a study of blood T cells in healthy people across ages. TCRdb re-derived calls from the 5' RACE reads in MiXCR, one entry per CDR3 protein. The sample includes about 730,000 distinct CDR3 sequences, more than 40% of them seen just once. The sample consisted of blood. The receptors derive from a woman in her sixties in good health. CDR3s include the opening cysteine and the closing phenylalanine or tryptophan. The D gene is left open where the match is weak. Not all rows give a size; the values are once, few, many and, for expanded clones, a class.

clone size | J gene | V gene | D gene | CDR3 protein | CDR3 DNA
- | TRBJ1-1 | TRBV6-5 | - | CASSDAYAETEAFF | TGTGCCAGCAGTGACGCTTATGCGGAAACTGAAGCTTTCTTT
- | TRBJ2-5 | TRBV10-3 | - | CVIRTISQETQYF | TGTGTCATCAGAACTATCAGCCAAGAGACCCAGTACTTC
- | TRBJ2-7 | TRBV6-6 | - | CASAAGGSFYEQYF | TGTGCCAGCGCCGCGGGCGGCAGTTTCTACGAGCAGTACTTC
- | TRBJ1-6 | TRBV3-1 | TRBD1 | CASKKGRGPYNSPLHF | TGTGCCAGCAAGAAGGGAAGGGGGCCTTATAATTCACCCCTCCACTTT
- | TRBJ2-1 | TRBV12-3/TRBV12-4 | TRBD2 | CASSFDRRAGGGNEQFF | TGTGCCAGCAGTTTCGACAGGAGAGCGGGAGGAGGGAATGAGCAGTTCTTC
few | TRBJ2-6 | TRBV19 | - | CASSIAQGTETNVLTF | TGTGCCAGTAGTATAGCACAGGGAACGGAAACCAACGTCCTGACTTTC
- | TRBJ2-3 | TRBV7-2 | - | CASSPRRATDTQYF | TGTGCCAGCAGTCCTCGGCGGGCCACAGATACGCAGTATTTT
- | TRBJ2-1 | TRBV5-1 | TRBD2 | CVSSLLSGDLGEQFF | TGCGTCAGCAGCTTACTTAGCGGGGATCTCGGTGAGCAGTTCTTC
few | TRBJ2-5 | TRBV13 | - | CASSLPSARTQYF | TGTGCCAGCAGCTTGCCTAGCGCCCGGACCCAGTACTTC
- | TRBJ2-6 | TRBV5-1 | - | CASSLRASAAGANVLTF | TGCGCCAGCAGCTTGAGGGCTAGCGCAGCTGGGGCCAACGTCCTGACTTTC
- | TRBJ2-1 | TRBV5-1 | - | CASSLALGRYNEQFF | TGCGCCAGCAGCTTGGCCCTAGGGAGGTACAATGAGCAGTTCTTC
- | TRBJ1-1 | TRBV5-1 | - | CTSSLKGDTEAFF | TGCACCAGCAGCTTGAAGGGGGACACTGAAGCTTTCTTT
few | TRBJ1-6 | TRBV6-2/TRBV6-3 | - | CASSYTPTGLSSPLHF | TGTGCCAGCAGTTACACACCTACAGGGCTCAGCTCACCCCTCCACTTT
- | TRBJ1-2 | TRBV25-1 | - | CASSEEGRTSGYTF | TGTGCCAGCAGTGAAGAGGGCAGAACGTCAGGCTACACCTTC